These 17 T cell receptor beta chains were all obtained from the same sample, sequenced in a study of CD8+ T cells in alopecia areata. RNA extraction and reverse transcription yielded cDNA as sequencing template. Method: immunoSEQ multiplex PCR; TCRdb's copy keeps in-frame clones and lacks some. The sample presents under 350,000 clones, none singletons. CD4, CD8alpha, NKG2D, NKG2ACE and other markers were used to sort pooled cutaneous lymph node cells. The sequenced sample consisted of CD4+ T cells sorted from a lymph node. These receptors were taken from a C3H/HeJ mouse with alopecia areata. Mouse strain MHC haplotype: H2-k.

Notes on this clone: Gene names and germline match the mouse. The read gets to within 4 residues of the CDR3 end, and the germline J gene fills in the rest. This chain uses TRBV13-2 with TRBJ1-2; TRBD1 aligns across 7 bases. Germline-derived CDR1 and CDR2 are NNHNN and SYGAGS (reference sequence). CDR3 length: 15 amino acids. J gave up 4 bases and V 0 bases, and 6 bases lay outside the gene matches. The chain's CDR3 is CASGDATGAGSDYTF. Incomplete CDR3 DNA: TGTGCCAGCGGTGATGCAACAGGGGCAGGCTCC.

This clone was observed a handful of times. Gene names are mouse gene names. Distinct nucleotide sequences in the sample also encode this CDR3. CDR3 residues: CASSGDSYAEQFF. The covered CDR3 bases are TGTGCCAGCAGTGGGGACTCCTATGCT. The chain recombines TRBV13-1 with TRBJ2-1; tentative D call: TRBD2 (6 bases). The read ends 4 residues shy of where the CDR3 ends; the end is completed using the germline J gene. The CDR3 is made up of 13 amino acids. Germline V gene lookup returns CDR1 NSHNY and CDR2 SYGAGN. V was clipped by 3 bases and J by 3 bases, with 7 bases between them.

Comments on this clone: The gene names given are mouse names. The CDR3 end falls 4 residues outside the read, so it is completed with the germline J gene. This chain connects TRBV5 to TRBJ2-1, with a tentative D call TRBD1 (6 bases). This CDR3 has 16 residues. V gave up 2 bases and J gave up 0 bases, with 11 bases separating them. Germline CDR1 LGHNA, CDR2 YNLKQL (reference sequence). CDR3 DNA, as far as it was read: TGTGCCAGCAGCCAAAGCGGGACAAATAACTATGCT. Amino acid sequence: CASSQSGTNNYA. The whole CDR3 sequence is CASSQSGTNNYAEQFF.

This clone has ten or more counts. Any gene name here is a mouse gene name. The read gets to within 4 residues of the CDR3 end, and the germline J gene fills in the rest. This rearrangement joins TRBV17 to TRBJ2-2; the match to TRBD2 covers 12 bases. This CDR3 is 17 amino acids long. Per the germline V gene, CDR1 is MNHDT and CDR2 is YYDKIL. J lost 1 base, V lost 6 bases, and 6 bases had no gene match. The CDR3 sequence is CASRDWGGPLNTGQLYF. The CDR3 DNA, read in part, is TGTGCTAGCAGGGACTGGGGGGGGCCCCTAAACACCGGG. The entire variable domain, with the rest obtained from reference TRBV17 and TRBJ2-2, is as follows: DTTVKQNPRYKLARVGKPVNLICSQTMNHDTMYWYQKKPNQAPKLLLFYYDKILNREADTFEKFQSSRPNNSFCSLYIGSAGLEYSAMYLCASRDWGGPLNTGQLYFGEGSKLTVL.

A note on this clone: Gene labels here are mouse ones. Sequencing ends 4 residues short of the CDR3 end; the germline J gene provides the rest. The chain joins TRBV17 to TRBJ2-5, with 14 bases aligning to TRBD2. The CDR3 loop spans 15 amino acids. Per the germline V gene, CDR1 is MNHDT and CDR2 is YYDKIL. The chain's CDR3 is CASRGLGGRQDTQYF. Incomplete CDR3 DNA: TGTGCTAGCAGGGGACTGGGGGGGCGCCAGGAC.

Points on this clone: Gene names are the mouse ones. The read finishes 3 residues shy of the CDR3 end, and the germline J gene is used to complete it. The genes are TRBV1 and TRBJ1-6, with D maybe TRBD1 (5 bases). TRBJ1-6 is filed as an ORF, its function uncertain. Germline V gene sequence: CDR1 NSQYPW, CDR2 LRSPGD (reference sequence). The CDR3 runs to 15 residues. Trimming left V 3 bases short and J 4 bases short, with 10 bases between. CDR3 loop: CTCSAPGTYNSPLYF. CDR3 DNA (partial): TGCACCTGCAGTGCGCCCGGGACTTATAATTCGCCC.

This clone has more than one count but fewer than ten. Genes and germline are mouse. Sequencing ends 4 residues short of the CDR3 end; the germline J gene provides the rest. At the DNA level, this CDR3 is encoded by other sequences in the same sample as well. This chain joins TRBV31 and TRBJ2-1, with D tentatively TRBD2 (7 bases). CDR3 length: 12 amino acids. The germline V gene encodes CDR1 GKSSPN and CDR2 SITVG. The CDR3 bases that were read are TGTGCCTGGAGTCTAGGGGGGCCT. This codes for CAWSLGGP. The complete CDR3 reads CAWSLGGPEQFF. The full variable domain, rest sourced from reference TRBV31 and TRBJ2-1, is AQTIHQWPVAEIKAVGSPLSLGCTIKGKSSPNLYWYWQATGGTLQQLFYSITVGQVESVVQLNLSASRPKDDQFILSTEKLLLSHSGFYLCAWSLGGPEQFFGPGTRLTVL.

This clone turned up a few times. Gene and germline names: mouse. The CDR3 end falls 4 residues outside the read, so it is completed with the germline J gene. This chain uses TRBV5 with TRBJ2-7, with a weak D call TRBD1 (6 bases). V lost 0 bases and J lost 1, with 10 bases in between. The V gene's germline CDR1 is LGHNA and CDR2 YNLKQL (reference sequence). The CDR3 extends over 15 amino acids. The CDR3 DNA, read in part, is TGTGCCAGCAGCCAAGATCAGGGACAATCCTAT. Translation: CASSQDQGQSY. The full CDR3 reads CASSQDQGQSYEQYF.

Note on this clone: Any gene name here is a mouse gene name. The read terminates 4 residues ahead of where the CDR3 ends, so the germline J gene completes it. V is TRBV19 and J is TRBJ2-5; 10 bases line up with TRBD2. J lost 2 bases, V lost 2 bases, and 5 bases had no gene match. The length of the CDR3 is 16 residues. Germline V lookup: CDR1 FNHDT, CDR2 SITEND (reference sequence). CDR3 sequence reads: CASSIQPGGAQDTQYF. The DNA read from the CDR3 is TGTGCCAGCAGTATTCAGCCTGGGGGGGCCCAAGAC.

This clone was seen more than once but under ten times. Gene names refer to mouse genes. The read terminates 4 residues ahead of where the CDR3 ends, so the germline J gene completes it. The rearrangement links TRBV31 to TRBJ1-2; D is possibly TRBD1 (5 bases). This CDR3 is built from 11 residues. From germline, CDR1 is GKSSPN and CDR2 SITVG. The CDR3 here is CAWSLGADYTF. Partial CDR3 DNA: TGTGCCTGGAGTCTAGGGGCC. The entire variable domain, with the rest obtained from reference TRBV31 and TRBJ1-2, is as follows: AQTIHQWPVAEIKAVGSPLSLGCTIKGKSSPNLYWYWQATGGTLQQLFYSITVGQVESVVQLNLSASRPKDDQFILSTEKLLLSHSGFYLCAWSLGADYTFGSGTRLLVI.

This clone has a handful of counts. The listed genes are named as in mouse. The read ends 4 residues early relative to the CDR3; the germline J gene fills the gap. The chain links TRBV31 to TRBJ2-3; 8 bases line up with TRBD1. CDR1 and CDR2 from the germline V gene are GKSSPN and SITVG. The CDR3 loop spans 13 amino acids. Partial CDR3 DNA: TGTGCCTGGAGGGACAGGGAAGGAGAA. Amino acids: CAWRDREGE. The CDR3 reads in full as CAWRDREGETLYF.

This clone was seen more than once but under ten times. Mouse gene names and germline throughout. The CDR3 end is not reached by the read, which stops 4 residues before it; the germline J gene fills it in. The genes are TRBV3 and TRBJ2-5; a possible D gene is TRBD2 (6 bases). Germline CDR1 and CDR2: SNHLY and FYNGKV (reference sequence). Between the trimmed V and J ends, which lost 0 bases and 1 base, there was a span of 8 bases. This CDR3 region has 15 residues. CDR3 bases read: TGTGCCAGCAGCTTAGCGCCTGGGGACCAAGAC. Protein: CASSLAPGDQD. In full, the CDR3 reads CASSLAPGDQDTQYF.

This clone was seen only a few times. Genes and germline come from the mouse. The CDR3 end is not reached by the read, which stops 4 residues before it; the germline J gene fills it in. The chain couples TRBV31 to TRBJ2-2; a possible D gene is TRBD1 (6 bases). This CDR3 is 15 amino acids long. Germline V gives CDR1 GKSSPN, CDR2 SITVG. V was clipped by 0 bases and J by 3 bases, with 11 bases between them. The CDR3 here is CAWSLGAGDTGQLYF. The sequenced part of the CDR3 DNA is TGTGCCTGGAGTCTAGGCGCAGGGGACACCGGG.

About this clone: Gene names denote mouse genes. The CDR3 goes on 4 residues after the read ends, and that part is filled in from the germline J gene. V usage is TRBV29 and J usage is TRBJ2-3, with a tentative D call TRBD1 (5 bases). Germline V gene data show CDR1 as MSHET and CDR2 as SYDVDS. V was cut by 5 bases and J by 1 base, with 7 bases left in between. The CDR3 loop spans 13 amino acids. The CDR3 protein is CASSTQGAETLYF. The part of the CDR3 DNA that was read is TGTGCTAGCAGTACACAGGGTGCAGAA.

This clone was recorded many times. Mouse gene names and germline throughout. The read is 4 residues too short to cover the CDR3 end, so that end is filled in from the germline J gene. The sample holds other DNA sequences that translate to the same CDR3. The V gene is TRBV17, the J gene TRBJ2-2, with a tentative D call TRBD2 (6 bases). With 2 bases removed from V and 0 bases from J, the gap between germline ends came to 7 bases. This CDR3 comprises 15 residues. The V gene's germline CDR1 is MNHDT and CDR2 YYDKIL. CDR3 DNA (partial): TGTGCTAGCAGTAGACTGGGGACAAACACCGGG. Translation: CASSRLGTNTG. The whole CDR3 sequence is CASSRLGTNTGQLYF.

This clone has only a few counts. Mouse germline and gene names are used. The read ends 3 residues early relative to the CDR3; the germline J gene fills the gap. Other nucleotide sequences in the sample specify the same CDR3. The genes are TRBV1 and TRBJ1-6; 10 bases match TRBD1. Being an ORF, TRBJ1-6 has a function that is uncertain. The CDR3 extends over 15 amino acids. The trim removed 3 bases at V and 7 bases at J, leaving 3 bases unmatched. Per germline, CDR1 NSQYPW and CDR2 LRSPGD (reference sequence). The covered CDR3 bases are TGCACCTGCAGTGCCCCGGGACAGGGGAATTCGCCC. Translating it yields CTCSAPGQGNSP. The entire CDR3 sequence reads CTCSAPGQGNSPLYF.

This clone was detected only a few times. The genes and germline here are from mouse. The read terminates 4 residues ahead of where the CDR3 ends, so the germline J gene completes it. V usage is TRBV31 and J usage is TRBJ2-1; D call uncertain. Germline assignment: CDR1 GKSSPN and CDR2 SITVG. The CDR3 consists of 11 residues. CDR3 amino acids: CAWSLSPEQFF. CDR3 bases read: TGTGCCTGGAGTCTCTCTCCT.